What follows are 2 T cell receptor beta chains derived from one specimen sequenced in a study of blood T cell repertoires in COVID-19. Method: immunoSEQ multiplex PCR; TCRdb's copy keeps in-frame clones and lacks some. Among more than 65,000 clones listed, roughly 85% were seen once. Input material: peripheral blood. These receptors were taken from a woman aged 70 to 79 with acute or convalescent COVID-19.

The chain is built from TRBV5-1 and TRBJ2-7, with D possibly being TRBD1 (6 bases). Trimming removed 3 bases from V and 1 base from J, with 8 bases in between. Germline V gives CDR1 SGHRS, CDR2 YFSETQ. This CDR3 region has 13 residues. DNA of the CDR3: TGCGCCAGCAGCTCGGGACAATCCTACGAGCAGTACTTC. Amino acid sequence: CASSSGQSYEQYF.

The V gene is TRBV6-5, the J gene TRBJ2-5; 9 bases agree with TRBD1. The V segment lost 7 bases and the J segment 1 base; nucleotides outside the gene matches: 7. The CDR3 extends over 15 amino acids. Germline loops: CDR1 MNHEY, CDR2 SVGAGI. The CDR3 DNA sequence: TGTGCCAGCACCCTGGGACAGGGAACCCAAGAGACCCAGTACTTC. This sequence encodes CASTLGQGTQETQYF.